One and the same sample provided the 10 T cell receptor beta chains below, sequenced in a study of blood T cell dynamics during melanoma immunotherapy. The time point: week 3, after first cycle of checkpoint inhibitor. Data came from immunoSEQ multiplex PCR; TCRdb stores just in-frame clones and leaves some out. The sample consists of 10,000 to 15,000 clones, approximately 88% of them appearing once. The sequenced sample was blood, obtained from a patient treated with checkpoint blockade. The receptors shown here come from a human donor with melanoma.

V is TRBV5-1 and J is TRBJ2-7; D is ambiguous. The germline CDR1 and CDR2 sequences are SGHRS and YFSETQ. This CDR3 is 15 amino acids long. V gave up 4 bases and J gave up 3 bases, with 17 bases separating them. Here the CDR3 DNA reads TGCGCCAGCAGCGCCGTTTCGGGTCCCGTCTACGAGCAGTACTTC. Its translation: CASSAVSGPVYEQYF.

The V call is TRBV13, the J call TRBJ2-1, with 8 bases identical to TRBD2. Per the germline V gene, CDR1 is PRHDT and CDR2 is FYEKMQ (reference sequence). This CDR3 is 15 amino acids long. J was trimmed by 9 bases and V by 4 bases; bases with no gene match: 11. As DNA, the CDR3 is TGTGCCAGCAGCTCCAGCCAGCGGGAGTCACTTGAGCAGTTCTTC. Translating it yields CASSSSQRESLEQFF.

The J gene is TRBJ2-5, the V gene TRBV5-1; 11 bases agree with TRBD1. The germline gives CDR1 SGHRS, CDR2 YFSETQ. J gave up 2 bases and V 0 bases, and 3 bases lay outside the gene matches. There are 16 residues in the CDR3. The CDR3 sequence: CASSLGTGGGQETQYF. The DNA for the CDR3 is TGCGCCAGCAGCTTGGGGACAGGGGGCGGTCAAGAGACCCAGTACTTC.

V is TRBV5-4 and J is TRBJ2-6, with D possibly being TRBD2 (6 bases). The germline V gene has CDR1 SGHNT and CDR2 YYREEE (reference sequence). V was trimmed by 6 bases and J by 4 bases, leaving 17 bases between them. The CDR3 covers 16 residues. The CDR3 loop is CASKLKGGTGANVLTF. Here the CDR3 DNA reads TGTGCCAGCAAACTAAAAGGAGGGACCGGGGCCAACGTCCTGACTTTC.

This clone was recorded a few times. Written as DNA, the CDR3 is TGTGCCAGTAGCCGACAGGGACTAGCGGGGTCAGAGACCCAGTACTTC. It encodes CASSRQGLAGSETQYF. The V and J genes are TRBV19 and TRBJ2-5, with 13 bases aligning to TRBD2. There are 16 residues in the CDR3. Germline V lookup: CDR1 LNHDA, CDR2 SQIVND (reference sequence). V shed 6 bases, J shed 4 bases, and the junction held 8 bases outside the gene matches.

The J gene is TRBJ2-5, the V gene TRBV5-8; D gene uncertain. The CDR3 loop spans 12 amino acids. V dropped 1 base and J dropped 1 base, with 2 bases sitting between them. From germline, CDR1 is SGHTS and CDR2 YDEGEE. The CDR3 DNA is TGTGCCAGCAGCTTGTCCCAAGAGACCCAGTACTTC. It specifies CASSLSQETQYF.

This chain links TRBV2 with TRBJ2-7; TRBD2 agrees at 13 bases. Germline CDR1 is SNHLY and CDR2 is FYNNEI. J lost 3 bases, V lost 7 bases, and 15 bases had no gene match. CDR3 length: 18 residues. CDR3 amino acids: CASTVLGTSGNFFYEQYF. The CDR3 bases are TGTGCCAGCACCGTACTTGGGACTAGCGGGAATTTTTTCTACGAGCAGTACTTC.

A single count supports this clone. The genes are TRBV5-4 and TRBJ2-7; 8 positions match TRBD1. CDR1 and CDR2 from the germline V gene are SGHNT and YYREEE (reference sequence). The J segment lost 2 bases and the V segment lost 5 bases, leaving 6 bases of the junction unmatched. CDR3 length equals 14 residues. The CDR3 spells CASRKTGAPYEQYF. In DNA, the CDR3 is TGTGCCAGCAGAAAGACAGGGGCCCCCTACGAGCAGTACTTC.

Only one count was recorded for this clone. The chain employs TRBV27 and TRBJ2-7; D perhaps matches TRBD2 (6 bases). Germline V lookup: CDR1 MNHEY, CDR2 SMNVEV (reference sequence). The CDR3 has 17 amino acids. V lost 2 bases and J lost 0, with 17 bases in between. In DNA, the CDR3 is TGTGCCAGCAGTTTACACCTTCGAGGAGGGTCCTCCTACGAGCAGTACTTC. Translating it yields CASSLHLRGGSSYEQYF.

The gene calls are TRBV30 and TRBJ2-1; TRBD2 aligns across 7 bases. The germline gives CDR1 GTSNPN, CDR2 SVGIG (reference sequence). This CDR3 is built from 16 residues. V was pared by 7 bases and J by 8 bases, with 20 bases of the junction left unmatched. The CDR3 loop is CAYTTLGGGPRDEQFF. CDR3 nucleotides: TGTGCCTATACAACTTTGGGGGGAGGGCCAAGGGATGAGCAGTTCTTC.